This T cell receptor beta chain is drawn from a study of T-cell memory formation after mild COVID-19. Study-level background: Most TCR clusters belonged to a single donor. Study outcomes and limitations: The finding that pre-infection memory included some responding clones suggested that cross-reactive memory joined. Day 15 to 85 contractors were CD4/CD8 balanced; later expanders leaned CD4+.

This clonotype was recorded a few times. Its matching antigen is unknown. This CDR3 has 15 residues. Trimming left V 3 bases short and J 5 bases short, with 14 bases between. Germline CDR1 reads MNHEY; CDR2 reads SVGEGT. A single record per CDR3 protein comes from TCRdb applying MiXCR to the 5' RACE reads. The sample has 550,000 to 600,000 distinct CDR3 sequences; less than 25% are singletons. The V gene is TRBV6-2 or TRBV6-3, the J gene TRBJ1-5; no firm D call. The sample was PBMCs or a T cell subset sorted from them (not recorded which). The clonotype was recovered from an adult woman who had mild COVID-19 (a few samples of this study predate the infection). Cell type and time point are not known. CDR3 amino acids: CASSYFEVEDQPQHF. Written as DNA, the CDR3 is TGTGCCAGCAGTTATTTCGAGGTGGAGGATCAGCCCCAGCATTTT.